Shown below are 18 T cell receptor beta chains from a single sample sequenced in a study of blood T cells in healthy people across ages. Combining a sample-barcoded 5' primer with a J-beta primer mix, a second PCR ran for about 6 to 12 cycles. TCRdb re-called the 5' RACE reads through MiXCR, storing one row per CDR3 protein. The sample records hundreds of thousands of distinct CDR3 sequences, about 62% being singletons. The sequenced sample was blood. The origin of the receptors is a man aged 25-40 years in good health.

V and J are TRBV20-1 and TRBJ2-1; maybe TRBD2 (6 bases). Per germline, CDR1 DFQATT and CDR2 SNEGSKA (reference sequence). Trimming left V 6 bases short and J 1 base short, with 13 bases between. This CDR3 has 14 amino acids. The CDR3 DNA reads as TGCAGTGCGCCAATTAGCGGTTCCTACAATGAGCAGTTCTTC. Protein product: CSAPISGSYNEQFF.

The CDR3 spells CAAKGWYEQYF. For the CDR3, the DNA is TGTGCCGCCAAGGGCTGGTACGAGCAGTACTTC. The chain has TRBV7-9 and TRBJ2-5; D not certain. Judging by the DNA end, TRBJ2-7 fits better; the J call may be wrong. The CDR3 is 11 amino acids. From germline, CDR1 is SEHNR and CDR2 FQNEAQ (reference sequence).

V usage is TRBV6-5 and J usage is TRBJ1-2; no definite D call. With 8 bases removed from V and 8 bases from J, the gap between germline ends came to 24 bases. The germline V gene has CDR1 MNHEY and CDR2 SVGAGI. The CDR3 runs 15 residues. CDR3 coding DNA: TGTGCCAGCTTACCTGATCGAAATAAATATTCGGGCTACACCTTC. This sequence encodes CASLPDRNKYSGYTF.

This clonotype was detected only a few times. V is TRBV28 and J is TRBJ1-2; weak D call: TRBD1 (5 bases). Trimming shortened V by 8 bases and J by 4 bases, and 23 bases separated the two germline ends. The germline V gene has CDR1 MDHEN and CDR2 SYDVKM. The CDR3 is made up of 16 amino acids. CDR3 nucleotide sequence: TGTGCCAGCGGAACTATGGGGGGAGGGGCTGGCTATGGCTACACCTTC. Translating it yields CASGTMGGGAGYGYTF.

This clonotype appeared a few times. The chain links TRBV7-2 to TRBJ2-3, with a weak D call TRBD1 (6 bases). Trimming took off 10 bases at V and 4 bases at J, with 21 bases between the two ends. The CDR3 covers 15 residues. Germline CDR1 reads SGHTA; CDR2 reads FQGNSA. The CDR3 reads CATAAPGQGADTQYF. CDR3 DNA sequence: TGTGCCACCGCTGCACCGGGACAAGGGGCAGATACGCAGTATTTT.

V usage is TRBV18 and J usage is TRBJ1-5, with 10 bases identical to TRBD1. The germline CDR1 and CDR2 sequences are KGHSH and LQKENI. The CDR3 has 18 residues. J lost 6 bases, V lost 5 bases, and 16 bases had no gene match. CDR3 protein: CASSSLANDRGRGQPQHF. The CDR3 DNA sequence: TGTGCCAGCTCATCCCTGGCAAATGACAGGGGGCGAGGTCAGCCCCAGCATTTT.

The chain has TRBV20-1 and TRBJ2-7; D remains unclear. The CDR3 spans 16 residues. Trimming took 3 bases from V and 3 from J, leaving 21 bases between them. Germline CDR1 and CDR2: DFQATT and SNEGSKA (reference sequence). CDR3 residues: CSASRKWANRLYEQYF. DNA of the CDR3: TGCAGTGCTAGTCGTAAGTGGGCCAACAGACTCTACGAGCAGTACTTC.

This clonotype was seen many times. V is TRBV6-2 or TRBV6-3 and J is TRBJ1-5; D uncertain. This CDR3 spans 15 amino acids. Germline V gene lookup returns CDR1 MNHEY and CDR2 SVGEGT. The ends were cut back, 6 bases at V and 0 bases at J, with 12 bases in the middle. The CDR3 bases are TGTGCCAGCAGATCCGGTAGGGCTAGCAATCAGCCCCAGCATTTT. It codes for CASRSGRASNQPQHF.

The chain is built from TRBV29-1 and TRBJ1-5; a weak D match, TRBD1 (5 bases). Trimming removed 3 bases at V and 11 bases at J, with 14 bases between. Germline CDR1 is SQVTM and CDR2 is ANQGSEA. The length of the CDR3 is 12 residues. The CDR3 reads CSVEVWGGSQHF. The DNA of the CDR3 is TGCAGCGTTGAGGTTTGGGGGGGATCCCAGCATTTT.

The chain uses TRBV4-1 and TRBJ1-5; a weak D match, TRBD1 (5 bases). V was clipped by 4 bases and J by 4 bases, with 17 bases between them. This CDR3 contains 16 residues. The V gene's germline CDR1 is MGHRA and CDR2 YSYEKL. This chain's CDR3 is CASSLGAGTGNQPQHF. The CDR3 DNA is TGCGCCAGCAGCCTGGGCGCCGGGACGGGAAATCAGCCCCAGCATTTT.

V gene TRBV6-5 combines with J gene TRBJ2-4; TRBD1 matches 7 bases. From germline, CDR1 is MNHEY and CDR2 SVGAGI. J lost 11 bases, V lost 6 bases, and 13 bases had no gene match. The CDR3 runs 14 residues. This CDR3 is CASRRATGLDLQYF. The CDR3 coding sequence is TGTGCCAGCAGGCGGGCGACAGGGCTCGACCTTCAGTACTTC.

The rearrangement links TRBV20-1 to TRBJ2-3; 11 nucleotides line up with TRBD2. Trimming removed 2 bases from V and 1 base from J; junction bases left unmatched: 17. The length of the CDR3 is 20 residues. The germline V gene has CDR1 DFQATT and CDR2 SNEGSKA (reference sequence). The chain's CDR3 is CSARLPKIGLAGGGTDTQYF. CDR3 sequence (DNA): TGCAGTGCTAGACTTCCAAAGATAGGGCTAGCGGGGGGAGGCACAGATACGCAGTATTTT.

The chain carries TRBV24-1 and TRBJ1-2; 12 positions match TRBD1. V lost 2 bases to trimming and J lost 4 bases; unmatched junction nucleotides: 7. The CDR3 contains 17 residues. Germline CDR1 reads KGHDR; CDR2 reads SFDVKD. CDR3: CATSDSGTGGFAYGYTF. The DNA for the CDR3 is TGTGCCACCAGTGATTCCGGGACAGGGGGCTTCGCCTATGGCTACACCTTC.

This clonotype has only one observation. The chain is built from TRBV14 and TRBJ1-4; D uncertain. The CDR3 length is 15 residues. V lost 4 bases, J lost 0 bases, and 9 bases lay in between. Germline CDR1 and CDR2: SGHDN and FVKESK. The CDR3 loop reads CASSLGWATNEKLFF. CDR3 DNA sequence: TGTGCCAGCAGCCTTGGATGGGCAACTAATGAAAAACTGTTTTTT.

The rearrangement uses TRBV27 and TRBJ1-2, with TRBD1 matching over 7 bases. Trimming cost V 5 bases and J 8 bases; bases outside gene matches: 8. Germline assignment: CDR1 MNHEY and CDR2 SMNVEV (reference sequence). This CDR3 comprises 13 residues. CDR3 sequence: CASSSTGDRGYTF. The CDR3, as DNA: TGTGCCAGCAGTAGTACAGGGGATCGGGGCTACACCTTC.

This clonotype was counted a few times. The chain uses TRBV7-2 and TRBJ1-4; maybe TRBD1 (6 bases). Germline V gives CDR1 SGHTA, CDR2 FQGNSA. V was trimmed by 1 base and J by 7 bases, leaving 10 bases between them. The CDR3 contains 14 residues. In DNA form, the CDR3 reads TGTGCCAGCAGCTTAGGGCAGGGGTTTGAAAAACTGTTTTTT. Its protein product is CASSLGQGFEKLFF.

This clonotype was detected only a few times. The chain carries TRBV7-6 and TRBJ2-5; D remains ambiguous. Trimming cost V 2 bases and J 4 bases, with 11 bases left between them. The CDR3 sequence is 14 residues long. Germline V gene data show CDR1 as SGHVS and CDR2 as FNYEAQ. The CDR3 DNA reads TGTGCCAGCAGCTTACAACCCGACGGAGAGACCCAGTACTTC. It yields the protein CASSLQPDGETQYF.

This clonotype was seen just once. The chain joins TRBV6-2 or TRBV6-3 to TRBJ1-1, with 7 bases that match TRBD1. The J segment lost 0 bases and the V segment lost 6 bases, leaving 10 bases of the junction unmatched. This CDR3 region has 16 residues. The V gene's germline CDR1 is MNHEY and CDR2 SVGEGT. CDR3 nucleotide sequence: TGTGCCAGCAGGGGACCGGGACAGTTAATGAACACTGAAGCTTTCTTT. This encodes CASRGPGQLMNTEAFF.